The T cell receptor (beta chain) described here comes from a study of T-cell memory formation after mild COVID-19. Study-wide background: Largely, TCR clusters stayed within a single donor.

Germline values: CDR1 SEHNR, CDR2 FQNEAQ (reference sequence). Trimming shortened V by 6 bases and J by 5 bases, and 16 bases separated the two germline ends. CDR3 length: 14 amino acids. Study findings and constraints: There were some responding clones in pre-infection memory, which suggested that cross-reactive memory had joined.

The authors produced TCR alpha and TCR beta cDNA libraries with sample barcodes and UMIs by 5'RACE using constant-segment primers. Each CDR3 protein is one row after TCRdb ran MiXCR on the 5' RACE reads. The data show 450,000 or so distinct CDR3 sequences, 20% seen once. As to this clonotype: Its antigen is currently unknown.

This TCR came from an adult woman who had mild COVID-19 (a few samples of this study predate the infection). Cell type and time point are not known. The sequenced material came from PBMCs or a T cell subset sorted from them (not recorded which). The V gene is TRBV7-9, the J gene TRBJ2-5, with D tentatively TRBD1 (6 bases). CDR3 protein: CASRSPGVGETQYF. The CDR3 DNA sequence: TGTGCCAGCAGGTCGCCAGGGGTTGGGGAGACCCAGTACTTC.